The TCR beta chain under discussion was sequenced for a study of technical replicates of blood from a handful of donors. The germline V gene encodes CDR1 SGHAT and CDR2 FQNNGV. CDR3 length: 11 residues. TCRdb keeps only in-frame clones here, not all; method: immunoSEQ multiplex PCR. The sample lists roughly 11,000 clones; over 85% were seen once. This clonotype was obtained from a human donor in good health. The source material was PBMCs. This chain links TRBV11-2 with TRBJ1-4, with TRBD1 as a possible D gene (5 bases). The DNA of the CDR3 is TGTCCTCTTCCCGGGGGGGAAAAACTGTTTTTT. It specifies CPLPGGEKLFF.